What follows are 7 T cell receptor beta chains derived from one specimen sequenced in a study of T cell repertoires in cytomegalovirus infection. TCRdb re-called the reads with MiXCR, one entry per CDR3 protein. The sample shows fewer than 200,000 distinct CDR3 sequences, approximately 19% of them seen only once. The sample consisted of PBMCs. The receptor set was obtained from a human donor in good health (CMV status not recorded). Some clones in this sample may be carry-over from other donors' samples.

The sample holds many counts of this clonotype. The rearrangement links TRBV6-5 to TRBJ1-6; 8 bases agree with TRBD1. The CDR3 is 22 amino acids. Germline V CDR1 and CDR2: MNHEY, SVGAGI. The junction had 27 bases not matched to a gene; V was cut back by 2 bases and J by 9 bases. Here the CDR3 reads CASSYLQGGAEDLTGEGSPLHF. For the CDR3, the DNA is TGTGCCAGCAGTTACCTCCAAGGGGGAGCCGAAGACCTGACAGGGGAGGGTTCACCCCTCCACTTT.

J is TRBJ2-1 and V is TRBV7-9; D remains ambiguous. The CDR3 spans 16 residues. The V and J ends lost 1 base and 0 bases respectively, with 10 bases between them. Germline V gives CDR1 SEHNR, CDR2 FQNEAQ (reference sequence). This chain's CDR3 is CASSLEVPSSYNEQFF. The CDR3 DNA is TGTGCCAGCAGCTTAGAAGTCCCGAGCTCCTACAATGAGCAGTTCTTC.

The chain has TRBV2 and TRBJ1-1; D gene uncertain. The CDR3 spans 14 residues. V lost 3 bases, J lost 0 bases, and 8 bases lay in between. From germline, CDR1 is SNHLY and CDR2 FYNNEI. The CDR3 DNA sequence: TGTGCCAGCAGTGAGGGCCACATGAACACTGAAGCTTTCTTT. The encoded protein is CASSEGHMNTEAFF.

V and J are TRBV12-3 or TRBV12-4 and TRBJ1-2; 7 bases map to TRBD1. Germline trimming cut 2 bases from V and 8 bases from J; bases unmatched to any gene: 5. The CDR3 runs 13 residues. The DNA of the CDR3 is TGTGCCAGCAGTTTAAAACAGGGGTTCGGCTACACCTTC. This codes for CASSLKQGFGYTF.

This clonotype was observed a handful of times. The chain combines TRBV12-3 or TRBV12-4 with TRBJ2-3, with 7 bases that match TRBD1. This CDR3 has 16 residues. V lost 6 bases, J lost 3 bases, and 12 bases stayed unmatched. CDR3 sequence reads: CASRPTDRVVTDTQYF. The CDR3 DNA sequence: TGTGCCAGCAGACCCACCGACAGGGTCGTAACAGATACGCAGTATTTT.

The table lists this clonotype with many counts. The chain carries TRBV12-3 or TRBV12-4 and TRBJ2-5, with 9 bases aligning to TRBD1. V lost 5 bases to trimming and J lost 4 bases; unmatched junction nucleotides: 2. This CDR3 has 13 amino acids. The CDR3 region is CASSMDRGETQYF. The CDR3 coding sequence is TGTGCCAGCAGTATGGACAGGGGAGAGACCCAGTACTTC.

The CDR3 region has the DNA TGTGCCAGCAGTCGCCATAGCGGGAGCGGCGAGCAGTACTTC. Translation gives CASSRHSGSGEQYF. This chain uses TRBV6-5 with TRBJ2-7; 9 nucleotides line up with TRBD2. CDR3 length: 14 residues. The V gene end was trimmed by 5 bases and the J gene end by 6 bases; junction bases not matched to a gene: 8. Germline CDR1 MNHEY, CDR2 SVGAGI.